The present T cell receptor beta chain was sequenced within a study of shared clonotypes between healthy human individuals. The naive CD8 subset, CD45RO-negative cells positively selected for CCR7, excluded terminally differentiated effector memory CD45RA+ cells. Method: immunoSEQ multiplex PCR; TCRdb's copy keeps in-frame clones and lacks some. The sample includes hundreds of thousands of clones, 90% to 95% of them seen just once. CDR1 and CDR2 (germline): SQVTM, ANQGSEA. Unmatched junction bases numbered 11, after V lost 7 bases and J lost 2 bases. The length of the CDR3 is 17 residues. The sequenced material came from naive CD8+ T cells sorted from blood. This rearrangement joins TRBV29-1 to TRBJ1-4; 12 positions match TRBD1. The sequence was obtained from a woman aged 30 to 39 in good health. CDR3 loop: CSARDRGQTGTNEKLFF. For the CDR3, the DNA is TGCAGCGCCCGGGACAGGGGGCAGACTGGGACTAATGAAAAACTGTTTTTT.